This T cell receptor beta chain was observed in a study of blood T cells in healthy people across ages. Concerning this clonotype: What it binds is unknown.

CDR3 length: 15 amino acids. The V end was cut by 6 bases, the J end by 1 base, with 12 bases between. CDR1 MDHEN and CDR2 SYDVKM come from the germline V gene. The study, taken as a whole, reports: Both naive CD4+ cell counts and diversity were greater in long-lived donors than in aged donors. With naive T cell percentage, TCR beta diversity showed a strong correlation.

PCR was performed a second time for about 7 to 12 cycles using a sample-barcoded 5' primer and a J-beta primer mix. TCRdb re-analysed the 5' RACE reads in MiXCR, keeping a single row per CDR3 protein. The table includes about 930,000 distinct CDR3 sequences, around 29% detected once. The same data also contributed to another study, on T cells of mothers and their children. This second study says: Versus unrelated pairs, overlap was slightly higher in related mother-child pairs, without reaching significance.

This TCR was recovered from a woman in her 40s in good health. The chain is built from TRBV28 and TRBJ2-2, with D possibly being TRBD1 (6 bases). Sequenced material: blood. The CDR3 coding sequence is TGTGCCAGCAGCCCCGGGACAAAGAACACCGGGGAGCTGTTTTTT. Amino acids: CASSPGTKNTGELFF.